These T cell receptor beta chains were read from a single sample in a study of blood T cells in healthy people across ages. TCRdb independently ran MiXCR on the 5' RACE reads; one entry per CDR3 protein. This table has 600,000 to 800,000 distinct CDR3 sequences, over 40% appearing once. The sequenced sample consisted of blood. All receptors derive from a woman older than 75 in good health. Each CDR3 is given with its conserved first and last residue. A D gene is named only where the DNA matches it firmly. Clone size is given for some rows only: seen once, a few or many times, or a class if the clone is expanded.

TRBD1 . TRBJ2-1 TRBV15 TGTGCCACCAGCAGAGACACGACAGGGGATGAGCAGTTCTTC CATSRDTTGDEQFF
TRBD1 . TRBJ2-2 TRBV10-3 TGTGCCATCAGTGAAACAGGGGGGCACACCGGGGAGCTGTTTTTT CAISETGGHTGELFF
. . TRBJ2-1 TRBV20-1 TGCAGTGCTAGATGGTCTAGGGGTATAAATGAGCAGTTCTTC CSARWSRGINEQFF
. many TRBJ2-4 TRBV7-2 TGTGCCAGCAGCAACCCAGCAGGGACCAAAAACATTCAGTACTTC CASSNPAGTKNIQYF
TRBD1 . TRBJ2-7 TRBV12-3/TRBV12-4 TGTGCCAGCAGTTTGGGGACAGCCCGCTACAATGAGCAGTACTTC CASSLGTARYNEQYF
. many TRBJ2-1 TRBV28 TGTGCCAGCACCCAGGGCAGTAACAATGAGCAGTTCTTC CASTQGSNNEQFF
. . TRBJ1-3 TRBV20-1 TGCAGTGCTAGGATGGTGGGGTACGGAAACACCATATATTTT CSARMVGYGNTIYF
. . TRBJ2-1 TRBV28 TGTGCCAGCGGGCAAGCACGGTCGAACAATGAGCAGTTCTTC CASGQARSNNEQFF
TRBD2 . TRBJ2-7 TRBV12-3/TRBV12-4 TGTGCCAGCAGTTATACTAGCGGGAGGAATTATGAGCAGTACTTC CASSYTSGRNYEQYF
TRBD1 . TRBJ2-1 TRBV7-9 TGTGCCAGCAGCCCGGGACAGGGGGCAGACAATGAGCAGTTCTTC CASSPGQGADNEQFF
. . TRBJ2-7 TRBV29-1 TGCAGCGTTGATGCAGCCGATGATATGAACGAGCAGTACTTC CSVDAADDMNEQYF
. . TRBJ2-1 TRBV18 TGTGCCAGCTCACCGCCGGGAACCTACAATGAGCAGTTCTTC CASSPPGTYNEQFF
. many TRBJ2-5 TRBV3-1 TGTGCCAGCAGCCAAGTAAGGAGGCTTGCGGCCCAGTACTTC CASSQVRRLAAQYF
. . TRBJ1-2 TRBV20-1 TGCAGTGCTAGTAGCCAGGGAGGTTGGTATGGCTACACCTTC CSASSQGGWYGYTF
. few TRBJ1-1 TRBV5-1 TGCGCCAGCAGCACCGGGTACATGAACACTGAAGCTTTCTTT CASSTGYMNTEAFF
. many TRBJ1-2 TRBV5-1 TGCGCCAGCAGCTTCGCAGGGTCTAACTATGGCTACACCTTC CASSFAGSNYGYTF
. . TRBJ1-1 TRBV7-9 TGTGCCAGCAGCGCCAGGAGGGGCGGAGGTAGGAACACTGAAGCTTTCTTT CASSARRGGGRNTEAFF
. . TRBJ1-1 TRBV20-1 TGCAGTGCAGCAGGGCGAGACACTGAAGCTTTCTTT CSAAGRDTEAFF
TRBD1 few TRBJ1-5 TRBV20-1 TGCAGTGCTAGAAACAGGGGGCCCGATCAGCCCCAGCATTTT CSARNRGPDQPQHF
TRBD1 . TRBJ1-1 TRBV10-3 TGTGCCATCAGTCCCACGTCGGACAGGGACCTTGAAGCTTTCTTT CAISPTSDRDLEAFF
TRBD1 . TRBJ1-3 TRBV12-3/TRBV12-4 TGTGCCAGCAGTCCCAGGACAGGGAGCTCTGGAAACACCATATATTTT CASSPRTGSSGNTIYF
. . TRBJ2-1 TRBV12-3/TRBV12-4 TGTGCCAGCATTTTCGCCAGCCGCCTCAATGAGCAGTTCTTC CASIFASRLNEQFF
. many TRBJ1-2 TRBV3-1 TGTGCCAGCAGCCAAGAACCCAGACCCGCTTATGGCTACACCTTC CASSQEPRPAYGYTF
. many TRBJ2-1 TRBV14 TGTGCCAGCAGCCGTCCCGGGACAATGTACAATGAGCAGTTCTTC CASSRPGTMYNEQFF